What follows is one T cell receptor (beta chain) and its context. Its antigen is still unknown. PCR primers comprised 60 Vbeta and 13 Jbeta primers. TCRdb's copy holds only in-frame clones and misses some; the assay was immunoSEQ multiplex PCR. The data contain about 110,000 clones, roughly 80% of them singletons. The CDR3 sequence is 12 residues long. The trim removed 5 bases at V and 8 bases at J, leaving 6 bases unmatched. The germline V gene has CDR1 SQVTM and CDR2 ANQGSEA. The source of the sample is a study of cytomegalovirus exposure and HLA in healthy donors. Study-wide results and caveats: V- and J-gene trimming in TCR beta was tied to a missense DCLRE1C variant by an analysis performed later. Earlier analysis looked at TCR beta V segments, and most were productive about 90% or about 30% of the time. The study labeled 150 to 200 TCR beta chains cytomegalovirus-associated. In a later analysis, HLA-associated beta chains showed higher expansion and lower generation probabilities than comparable chains.

Sequencing was performed on PBMCs. This TCR derives from a man aged 25 to 40 in good health and CMV-seropositive. The genes are TRBV29-1 and TRBJ2-3; 8 bases match TRBD1. The CDR3 nucleotides are TGCAGCGTTCGGACAGGGTTGGGTACGCAGTATTTT. This codes for CSVRTGLGTQYF.